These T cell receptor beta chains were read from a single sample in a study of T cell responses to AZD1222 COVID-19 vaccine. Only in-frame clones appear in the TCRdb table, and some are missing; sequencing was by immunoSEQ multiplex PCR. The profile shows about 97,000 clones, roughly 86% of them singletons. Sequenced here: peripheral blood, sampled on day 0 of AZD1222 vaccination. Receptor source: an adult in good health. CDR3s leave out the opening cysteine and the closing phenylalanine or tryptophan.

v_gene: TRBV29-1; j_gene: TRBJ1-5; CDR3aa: SVRTGHQPQH
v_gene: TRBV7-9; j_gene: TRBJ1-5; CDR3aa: ASSLGGGSPQH
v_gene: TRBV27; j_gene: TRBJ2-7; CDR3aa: ASPLSYEQY
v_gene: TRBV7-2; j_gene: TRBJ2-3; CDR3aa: ASSSYSGRAGPHTQY
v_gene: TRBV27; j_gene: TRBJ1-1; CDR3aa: ASRPDRLNTEAF
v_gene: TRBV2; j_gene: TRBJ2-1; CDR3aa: ASRPYSGIDSYNEQF
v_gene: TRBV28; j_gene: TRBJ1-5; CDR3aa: ASSFATGSSNQPQH
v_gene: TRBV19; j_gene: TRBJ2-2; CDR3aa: ASSLQGSRSTGELF
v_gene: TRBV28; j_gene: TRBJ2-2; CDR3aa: ASSPTWSGELF
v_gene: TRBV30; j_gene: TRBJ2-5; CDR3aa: AWDRKETQY
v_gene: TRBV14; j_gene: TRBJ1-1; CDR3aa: ASSRDSKSMNTEAF
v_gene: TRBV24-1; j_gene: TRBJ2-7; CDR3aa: ATSDGTGVYEQY
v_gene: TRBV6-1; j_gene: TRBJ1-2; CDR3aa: ASSDVWAGGGYGYT
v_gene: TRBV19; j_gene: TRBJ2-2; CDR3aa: ASSTQGWTGELF
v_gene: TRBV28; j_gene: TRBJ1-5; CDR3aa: ASIKGRGRSNQPQH
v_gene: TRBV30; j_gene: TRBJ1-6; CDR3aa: AWSASYNSPLH
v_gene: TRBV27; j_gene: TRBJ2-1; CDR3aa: ASSRGAGGYDEQF
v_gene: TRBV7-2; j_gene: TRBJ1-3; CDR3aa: ASSFRTPGNTIY
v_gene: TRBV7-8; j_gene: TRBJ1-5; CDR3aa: ASSRQLKPQH
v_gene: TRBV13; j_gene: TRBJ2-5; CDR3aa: ASSLPGGETQY
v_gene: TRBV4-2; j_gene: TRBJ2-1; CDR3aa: ASSQDWGGEQF
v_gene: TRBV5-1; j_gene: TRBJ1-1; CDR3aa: ASSLMGGTEAF
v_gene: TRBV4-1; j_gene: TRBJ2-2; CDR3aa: ASSRSGRAGTGELF
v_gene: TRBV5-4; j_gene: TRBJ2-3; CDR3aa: ASSLEGRRSTDTQY
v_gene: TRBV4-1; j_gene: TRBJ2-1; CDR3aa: ASSLRDRNYNEQF
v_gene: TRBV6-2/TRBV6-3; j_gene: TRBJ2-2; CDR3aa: ASSRTGSGELF
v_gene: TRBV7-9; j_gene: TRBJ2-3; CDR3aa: ASSLASGRSADTQY
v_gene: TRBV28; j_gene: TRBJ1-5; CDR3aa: ASSRGNQPQH
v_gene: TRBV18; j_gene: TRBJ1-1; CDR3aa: ASSPPLLNTEAF
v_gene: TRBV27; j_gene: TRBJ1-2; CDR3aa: ASSLTFTGPLSRYGYT
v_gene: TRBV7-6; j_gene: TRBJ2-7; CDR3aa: ASSLGRVRSGPSYEQY
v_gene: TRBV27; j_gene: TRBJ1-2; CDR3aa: ASSRTGSYYGYT
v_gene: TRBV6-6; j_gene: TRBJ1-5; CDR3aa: ASSRDRGGNQPQH
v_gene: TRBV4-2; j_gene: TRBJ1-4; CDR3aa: ASSWTGGVSEEKLF
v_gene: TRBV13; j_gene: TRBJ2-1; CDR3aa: ASSLGLSSYNEQF
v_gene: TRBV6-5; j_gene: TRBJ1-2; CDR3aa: ASSSDRESGYT
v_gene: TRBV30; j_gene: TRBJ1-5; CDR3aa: AWSTKGGQFNQPQH
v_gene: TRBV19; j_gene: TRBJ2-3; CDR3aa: ASSSTGGSADTQY
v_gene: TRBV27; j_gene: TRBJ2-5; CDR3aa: ASSGGVSGETQY
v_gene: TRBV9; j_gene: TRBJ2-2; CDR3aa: ASSVGYGRQGVTGELF
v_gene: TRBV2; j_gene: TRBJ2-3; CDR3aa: ASRRALDTQY
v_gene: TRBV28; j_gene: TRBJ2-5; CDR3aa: ASSLRTVLQETQY
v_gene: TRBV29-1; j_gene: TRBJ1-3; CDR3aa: SVEVAGSGNTIY
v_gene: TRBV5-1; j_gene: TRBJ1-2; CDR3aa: ASSLDSSNYGYT
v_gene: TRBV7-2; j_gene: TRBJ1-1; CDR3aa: ASSQGHANTEAF
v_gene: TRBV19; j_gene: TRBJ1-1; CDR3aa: ASTRGGSRNTEAF
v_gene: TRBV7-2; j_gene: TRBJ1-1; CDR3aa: ASSLRGVRMNTEAF
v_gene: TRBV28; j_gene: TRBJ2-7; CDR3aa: ASSPAGPDEQY
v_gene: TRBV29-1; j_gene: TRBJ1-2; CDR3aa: SVYSRDRLDGYT
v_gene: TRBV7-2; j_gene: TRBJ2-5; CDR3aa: ASSLMWYQETQY